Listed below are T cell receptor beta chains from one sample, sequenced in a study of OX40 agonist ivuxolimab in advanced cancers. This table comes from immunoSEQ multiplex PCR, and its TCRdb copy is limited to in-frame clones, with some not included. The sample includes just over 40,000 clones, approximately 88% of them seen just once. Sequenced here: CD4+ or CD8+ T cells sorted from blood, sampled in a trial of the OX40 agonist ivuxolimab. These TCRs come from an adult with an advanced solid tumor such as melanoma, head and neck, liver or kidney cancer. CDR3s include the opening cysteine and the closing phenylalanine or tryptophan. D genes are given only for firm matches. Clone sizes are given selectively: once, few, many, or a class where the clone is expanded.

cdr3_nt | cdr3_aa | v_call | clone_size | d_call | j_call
TGTGCCGCCGGCTTTACGTACAATGAGCAGTTCTTC | CAAGFTYNEQFF | TRBV7-6 | - | - | TRBJ2-1
TGTGCCAGCAGCCACCCGAGCGGAAGGACTGAAGCTTTCTTT | CASSHPSGRTEAFF | TRBV27 | - | - | TRBJ1-1
TGTGCCAGTAGTATATTCCGGAACACCGGGGAGCTGTTTTTT | CASSIFRNTGELFF | TRBV19 | - | - | TRBJ2-2
TGTGCCAGCAATCCAACTAGCGGGGCCTACAATGAGCAGTTCTTC | CASNPTSGAYNEQFF | TRBV6-1 | few | TRBD2 | TRBJ2-1
TGTGCCAGCAGCTTATCCGGGACGGACTACGAGCAGTACTTC | CASSLSGTDYEQYF | TRBV7-9 | - | - | TRBJ2-7
TGTGCCAGTAGTATTGACAGGCTGCGGCCAGATGCCTTCTTT | CASSIDRLRPDAFF | TRBV19 | - | - | TRBJ1-1
TGTGCCAGCAGGCTCTCCTTGCCGGGGGAGCTGTTTTTT | CASRLSLPGELFF | TRBV28 | - | - | TRBJ2-2
TGTGCCAGCAGCTTTGGGACAGGGGACACCGGGGAGCTGTTTTTT | CASSFGTGDTGELFF | TRBV11-2 | - | TRBD1 | TRBJ2-2
TGCAGCGGGCGGGGGTACAATGAGCAGTTCTTC | CSGRGYNEQFF | TRBV29-1 | - | TRBD2 | TRBJ2-1
TGTGCCAGCAGCGTAGCCTCGGGGGGGCCCAAAAACATTCAGTACTTC | CASSVASGGPKNIQYF | TRBV9 | - | TRBD2 | TRBJ2-4
TGTGCCAGCAGCTTGGGGAACCAACCCCAGCATTTT | CASSLGNQPQHF | TRBV7-9 | - | - | TRBJ1-5
TGTGCCAGCAGTTCACCCTCCGTCAGCCCTAACTATGGCTACACCTTC | CASSSPSVSPNYGYTF | TRBV27 | - | - | TRBJ1-2
TGTGCCACCTCCTGGACCCCAAGCACAGATACGCAGTATTTT | CATSWTPSTDTQYF | TRBV27 | - | - | TRBJ2-3
TGTGCCACGGAGGGCTACGAGCAGTACTTC | CATEGYEQYF | TRBV11-3 | - | - | TRBJ2-7
TGTGCCAGCAGTCCCATCAATGAGCAGTTCTTC | CASSPINEQFF | TRBV7-6 | - | - | TRBJ2-1
TGTGCCAGCAGTCTCCGGACAGGTTCCTACAATGAGCAGTTCTTC | CASSLRTGSYNEQFF | TRBV2 | - | TRBD1 | TRBJ2-1
TGTGCCAGCAGTTACTGGGGACAGGGCCATGAAGCTTTCTTT | CASSYWGQGHEAFF | TRBV6-5 | - | TRBD1 | TRBJ1-1
TGTGCCAGTAGTTCCGGACGGGACTCCTACGAGCAGTACTTC | CASSSGRDSYEQYF | TRBV19 | - | - | TRBJ2-7
TGTGCCAGCAGCGTAGGCGGGGGGCGCTACGAGCAGTACTTC | CASSVGGGRYEQYF | TRBV9 | - | TRBD2 | TRBJ2-7
TGTGCCAGCAGCTTAGAGGGCACCTCCTACGAGCAGTACTTC | CASSLEGTSYEQYF | TRBV11-2 | - | - | TRBJ2-7
TGTGCCAGCAGCCCTCGGGACAGGGCCTACACCGGGGAGCTGTTTTTT | CASSPRDRAYTGELFF | TRBV9 | - | TRBD1 | TRBJ2-2
TGTGCCAGCAGCTTAAGCCTAGCGGCCCTCCGTGATACGCAGTATTTT | CASSLSLAALRDTQYF | TRBV7-9 | - | TRBD2 | TRBJ2-3
TGTGCCAGCAGCCAAGATGCAAGCGGTCTTATGGGGAATGAGCAGTTCTTC | CASSQDASGLMGNEQFF | TRBV4-2 | - | - | TRBJ2-1
TGTGCCAGCAGTCATCCCGGGACAGGGGCCAAAAACATTCAGTACTTC | CASSHPGTGAKNIQYF | TRBV28 | - | TRBD1 | TRBJ2-4
TGTGCCAGCAGCGAACAGGGGTTACGCGAAAAACTGTTTTTT | CASSEQGLREKLFF | TRBV7-6 | - | TRBD1 | TRBJ1-4
TGTGCCACCAGTACCCTAGCGGGTCCCTCCTACGAGCAGTACTTC | CATSTLAGPSYEQYF | TRBV15 | - | TRBD2 | TRBJ2-7
TGTGCCAGCAGTGCCGTTGCGGGAGCTGGCAATGAGCAGTTCTTC | CASSAVAGAGNEQFF | TRBV6-4 | few | TRBD2 | TRBJ2-1
TGTGCCAGCCTTAGCGCGAGCTCCTACAATGAGCAGTTCTTC | CASLSASSYNEQFF | TRBV2 | - | - | TRBJ2-1
TGTGCCAGCAGTGAAGTATTGGAGTCAGATACGCAGTATTTT | CASSEVLESDTQYF | TRBV6-1 | - | - | TRBJ2-3
TGTGCCAGCAGTTTTATACTAGCGGGAGCTAGGAATGAGCAGTTCTTC | CASSFILAGARNEQFF | TRBV27 | - | TRBD2 | TRBJ2-1
TGCGCCAGCAGCTTGGAGGGGACGTTGGCTGGCTACGAGCAGTACTTC | CASSLEGTLAGYEQYF | TRBV5-1 | - | - | TRBJ2-7
TGTGCCAGCAGTGGAGGGTTAGGGACCCGGGGAAATGAGCAGTTCTTC | CASSGGLGTRGNEQFF | TRBV6-1 | - | - | TRBJ2-1
TGTGCCAGCAGCCCGGGACAGGGGGCATCACCCCTCCACTTT | CASSPGQGASPLHF | TRBV5-6 | - | TRBD1 | TRBJ1-6
TGTGCCAGCAGCCACGGCCCAGTGCAACCCTCTGGAAACACCATATATTTT | CASSHGPVQPSGNTIYF | TRBV14 | - | - | TRBJ1-3
TGTGCCAGCAGTTACGACAGGGTAGCTGAAAAACTGTTTTTT | CASSYDRVAEKLFF | TRBV6-5 | - | TRBD1 | TRBJ1-4
TGCGCCAGCAGCAGCGGACAGGGGGATGGCTACACCTTC | CASSSGQGDGYTF | TRBV5-1 | - | TRBD1 | TRBJ1-2
TGTGCCAGCGGATCCTCTCCGGGAGTCCACAATGAGCAGTTCTTC | CASGSSPGVHNEQFF | TRBV7-9 | - | - | TRBJ2-1
TGTGCCAGCAGCCCGGGGACAGGGGAATTGACAGATACGCAGTATTTT | CASSPGTGELTDTQYF | TRBV7-9 | - | TRBD1 | TRBJ2-3
TGTGCCAGCAGTTACTCTACGGGGCACGGAGGCTACACCTTC | CASSYSTGHGGYTF | TRBV6-6 | - | - | TRBJ1-2
TGCGCCAGCAGCTCTCGACAGTCCGGCTACGAGCAGTACTTC | CASSSRQSGYEQYF | TRBV5-1 | - | - | TRBJ2-7
TGTGCCAGCAGCTGGACAGGGGGCAACCCTCCTAATAATGAGCAGTTCTTC | CASSWTGGNPPNNEQFF | TRBV7-9 | - | TRBD1 | TRBJ2-1
TGTGCCAGCAGTTACGACGCGGAGTACTCCTACAATGAGCAGTTCTTC | CASSYDAEYSYNEQFF | TRBV6-6 | once | - | TRBJ2-1
TGTGCCAGCAGCAACCTCAGGGTCTCGAACACCGGGGAGCTGTTTTTT | CASSNLRVSNTGELFF | TRBV27 | - | - | TRBJ2-2
TGCGCCAGCAGCCACAACGGACTAGCGGGAAAGGGGGGCTACGAGCAGTACTTC | CASSHNGLAGKGGYEQYF | TRBV5-1 | - | TRBD2 | TRBJ2-7
TGTGCCAGCAGTTGGGCCTTCCAGGCCACCTACGAGCAGTACTTC | CASSWAFQATYEQYF | TRBV6-5 | - | - | TRBJ2-7
TGTGCCAGCAGCGAACATTTAGGCTCTGGGGCCAACGTCCTGACTTTC | CASSEHLGSGANVLTF | TRBV9 | - | - | TRBJ2-6
TGTGCCAGCGCTAGCGGGTGGATAACCTACGAGCAGTACTTC | CASASGWITYEQYF | TRBV2 | - | TRBD2 | TRBJ2-7
TGTGCCAGCTCACCCCCGGGACAGGCGTACTATGGCTACACCTTC | CASSPPGQAYYGYTF | TRBV18 | - | TRBD1 | TRBJ1-2
TGCGCCAGCAGCCAGGACCCAACCTACGAGCAGTACTTC | CASSQDPTYEQYF | TRBV4-1 | - | - | TRBJ2-7
TGTGCCAGTAGTAGGCCTAGCGGGGCCCTCAATGAGCAGTTCTTC | CASSRPSGALNEQFF | TRBV19 | - | TRBD2 | TRBJ2-1
TGCGCCAGCAGCTTTAGCGGGAACTCCTACAATGAGCAGTTCTTC | CASSFSGNSYNEQFF | TRBV5-1 | - | TRBD2 | TRBJ2-1
TGTGCCAGCAGCCAAGATCGAGGAAGCACAGATACGCAGTATTTT | CASSQDRGSTDTQYF | TRBV4-2 | - | - | TRBJ2-3
TGTGCCATCAGTGAGTCGATTCCGGGAGTATCCTACAATGAGCAGTTCTTC | CAISESIPGVSYNEQFF | TRBV10-3 | - | - | TRBJ2-1
TGTGCCAGCAGTGGCGGGGGATCTGGGGCCAACGTCCTGACTTTC | CASSGGGSGANVLTF | TRBV6-5 | few | TRBD2 | TRBJ2-6